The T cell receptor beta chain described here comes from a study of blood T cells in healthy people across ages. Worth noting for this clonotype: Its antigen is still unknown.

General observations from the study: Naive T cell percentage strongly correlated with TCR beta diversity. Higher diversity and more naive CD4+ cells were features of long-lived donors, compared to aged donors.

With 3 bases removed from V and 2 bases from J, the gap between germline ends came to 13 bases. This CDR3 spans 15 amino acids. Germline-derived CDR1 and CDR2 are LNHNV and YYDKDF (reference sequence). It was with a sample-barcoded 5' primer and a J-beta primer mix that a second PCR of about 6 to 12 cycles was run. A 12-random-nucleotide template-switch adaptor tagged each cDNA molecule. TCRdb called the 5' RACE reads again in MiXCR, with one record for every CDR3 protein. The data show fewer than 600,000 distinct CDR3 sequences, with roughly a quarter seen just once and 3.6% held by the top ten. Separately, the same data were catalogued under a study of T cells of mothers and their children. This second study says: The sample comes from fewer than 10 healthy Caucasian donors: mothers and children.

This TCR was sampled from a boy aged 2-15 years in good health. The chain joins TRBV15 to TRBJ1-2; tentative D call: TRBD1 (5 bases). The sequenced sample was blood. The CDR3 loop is CATSRYLDRNYGYTF. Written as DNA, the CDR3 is TGTGCCACCAGCAGGTACCTCGACAGAAACTATGGCTACACCTTC.